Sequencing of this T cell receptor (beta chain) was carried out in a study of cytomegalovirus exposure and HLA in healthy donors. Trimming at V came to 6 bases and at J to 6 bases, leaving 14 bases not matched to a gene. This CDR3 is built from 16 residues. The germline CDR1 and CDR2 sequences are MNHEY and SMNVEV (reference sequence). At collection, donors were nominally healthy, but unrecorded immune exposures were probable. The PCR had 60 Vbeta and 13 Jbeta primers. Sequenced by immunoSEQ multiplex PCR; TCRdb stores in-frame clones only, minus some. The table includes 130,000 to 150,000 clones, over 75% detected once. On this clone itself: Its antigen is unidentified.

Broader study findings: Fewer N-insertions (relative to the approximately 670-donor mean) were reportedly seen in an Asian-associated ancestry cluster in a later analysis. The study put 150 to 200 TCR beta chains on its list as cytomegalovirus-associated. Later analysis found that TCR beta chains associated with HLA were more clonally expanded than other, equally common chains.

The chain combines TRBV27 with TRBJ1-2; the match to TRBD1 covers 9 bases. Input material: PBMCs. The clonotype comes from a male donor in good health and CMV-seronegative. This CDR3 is CASSPGGTGYRNGYTF. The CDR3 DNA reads TGTGCCAGCAGCCCAGGCGGGACAGGGTATAGGAATGGCTACACCTTC.